This T cell receptor (beta chain) was sequenced during a study of graft-versus-host responses after intestinal transplantation. Overall study: Recipients were all induced with anti-thymocyte globulin, then given tacrolimus and steroids for approximately 3 years.

Comments on this clone: Antigen specificity is unknown.

Broader study findings: Individuals carrying graft-donor T cell macrochimerism showed high graft-versus-host to host-versus-graft clonal ratios in allografts. Ileal or blood samples showed some GvH clones first, and such clones were also found in recipient marrow.

The CDR3 length is 15 residues. The germline V gene encodes CDR1 SGHVS and CDR2 FNYEAQ. The V and J ends lost 5 bases and 0 bases, in that order; junction bases with no gene match: 4. Sequencing used immunoSEQ multiplex PCR; TCRdb keeps in-frame clones, though not all of them. The sample yields around 120,000 clones, roughly 95% seen once. This receptor was obtained from a human donor who received an intestinal transplant. The sequences come from unstimulated CD8+ T cells sorted from spleen or lymph node cells, collected before intestinal transplant. This chain uses TRBV7-6 with TRBJ1-3, with 7 bases fitting TRBD1. CDR3 nucleotide sequence: TGTGCCAGCAGCGACAGGGTACTCTCTGGAAACACCATATATTTT. Amino acids: CASSDRVLSGNTIYF.